The rows below give T cell receptor beta chains drawn from one sample of a study of cytomegalovirus exposure and HLA in healthy donors. TCRdb's table, derived via immunoSEQ multiplex PCR, lists solely in-frame clones and lacks some. The sample has over 100,000 clones; around 73% are singletons. Input material: PBMCs. These receptors all come from a female donor in good health and CMV-seronegative. CDR3s include the opening cysteine and the closing phenylalanine or tryptophan. The D gene is left open where the match is weak. Only part of the rows carry a size: once, few, many, or a class if the clone is expanded.

j_gene	d_gene	v_gene	abundance	CDR3nt	CDR3aa
TRBJ1-2	.	TRBV9	.	TGTGCCAGCAGCGCCTCAGACGTCAGGGACTATGGCTACACCTTC	CASSASDVRDYGYTF
TRBJ2-2	TRBD1	TRBV4-3	.	TGCGCCAGCAGCCGAGGGGAGATAGGGGGCGCATCCGGGGAGCTGTTTTTT	CASSRGEIGGASGELFF
TRBJ2-7	TRBD2	TRBV4-3	.	TGCGCCAGCAGCCTGACTAGCGTGAGCTCCTACGAGCAGTACTTC	CASSLTSVSSYEQYF
TRBJ1-1	.	TRBV6-5	.	TGTGCCAGCAGTTACTCCGTGAACACTGAAGCTTTCTTT	CASSYSVNTEAFF
TRBJ2-7	.	TRBV6-6	.	TGTGCCAGCAGTTTGGAGGCGGGGGAGCAGTACTTC	CASSLEAGEQYF
TRBJ2-2	.	TRBV7-8	.	TGTGCCAGCAGCTTAGTTTCCAGGACCGGGGAGCTGTTTTTT	CASSLVSRTGELFF
TRBJ1-4	TRBD1	TRBV6-6	.	TGTGCCAGCAGTGGACAGGATACTAATGAAAAACTGTTTTTT	CASSGQDTNEKLFF
TRBJ1-1	.	TRBV11-1	.	TGTGCCAGCAGCTTCCCTCCAGGGGCGGGTGAAGCTTTCTTT	CASSFPPGAGEAFF
TRBJ2-7	.	TRBV5-6	few	TGTGCCAGCAGCTTCCAGGCCCACACCTACGAGCAGTACTTC	CASSFQAHTYEQYF
TRBJ2-7	.	TRBV6-1	.	TGTGCCAGCAGTGAGAAGACGGGTTGGGAGCAGTACTTC	CASSEKTGWEQYF